The 4 T cell receptor beta chains reported below all come from one sample, sequenced in a study of T-cell memory formation after mild COVID-19. MiXCR, applied by TCRdb to the 5' RACE reads, yields one record per CDR3 protein. The table lists a few hundred thousand distinct CDR3 sequences, 8% to 9% of them singletons. Specimen: PBMCs or a T cell subset sorted from them (not recorded which). These receptors came from a man aged 18 to 29 who had mild COVID-19 (a few samples of this study predate the infection). Cell type and time point are not known.

J is TRBJ1-1 and V is TRBV18; perhaps TRBD1 as D (5 bases). CDR1 KGHSH and CDR2 LQKENI come from the germline V gene. The CDR3 consists of 15 residues. Trimming removed 5 bases from V and 4 bases from J, with 17 bases in between. The CDR3 reads CASSNQLGQGTEAFF. CDR3 bases: TGTGCCAGCTCAAACCAACTGGGGCAGGGCACTGAAGCTTTCTTT.

The J gene is TRBJ1-1, the V gene TRBV9, with TRBD1 identical over 8 bases. CDR1 SGDLS and CDR2 YYNGEE come from the germline V gene. This CDR3 has 15 residues. With V trimmed by 3 bases and J by 0 bases, 4 bases remained unmatched. The CDR3 coding sequence is TGTGCCAGCAGCGGACAGGGGTCAATGAACACTGAAGCTTTCTTT. Translation gives CASSGQGSMNTEAFF.

There are a few counts of this clonotype. The genes are TRBV12-3 or TRBV12-4 and TRBJ2-1; tentatively, D is TRBD2 (6 bases). The CDR3 contains 12 residues. Trimming took 2 bases from V and 15 from J, leaving 14 bases between them. The CDR3 DNA reads as TGTGCCAGCAGTTTAATGGGGCTAGCGAGGTTCTTC. Translated, it gives CASSLMGLARFF.

This chain uses TRBV14 with TRBJ2-5, with D tentatively TRBD1 (5 bases). The germline V gene encodes CDR1 SGHDN and CDR2 FVKESK. The CDR3 covers 13 residues. V gave up 4 bases and J gave up 4 bases, with 10 bases separating them. The CDR3 coding sequence is TGTGCCAGCAGCCGAAACAGGAGAGAGACCCAGTACTTC. Amino acid sequence: CASSRNRRETQYF.